These 17 T cell receptor beta chains share one sample of origin, sequenced in a study of kidney transplant recipient with SARS-CoV-2 infection. One entry per CDR3 protein, called by TCRdb with MiXCR from the reads. Of roughly 230,000 distinct CDR3 sequences listed, more than 25% were seen once; the top ten hold less than 8.5%. The sequences come from a blood sample, collected at baseline and on day 111 from a kidney transplant recipient. These receptors all come from a young adult male patient who had COVID-19 and was a kidney transplant recipient. Some T cells may originate from the graft donor.

J is TRBJ2-1 and V is TRBV20-1; no firm D call. The V end was cut by 0 bases, the J end by 8 bases, with 20 bases between. Germline CDR1 is DFQATT and CDR2 is SNEGSKA (reference sequence). The CDR3 runs 16 residues. CDR3 nucleotides: TGCAGTGCTAGAGATTTAAACCGGGCCGAGGCCCATGAGCAGTTCTTC. Amino acid sequence: CSARDLNRAEAHEQFF.

With regard to this clonotype: This may come from a read error, since a much larger clone is one base off. The gene calls are TRBV21-1 and TRBJ2-3; the table's TRBD2 call for D was not verified on the DNA. TRBV21-1 is classified as a pseudogene. CDR3 size: 17 residues. DNA of the CDR3: TGTGCCAGCAGCGGAGGGATAGCTACAGTCGTGCAAGATACGCAGTATTTT. This sequence encodes CASSGGIATVVQDTQYF.

In its sample, this clonotype was seen a few times. V is TRBV19 and J is TRBJ2-5; tentatively, D is TRBD1 (6 bases). This CDR3 has 15 amino acids. Trimming removed 4 bases from V and 5 bases from J, with 17 bases in between. CDR1 and CDR2 from the germline V gene are LNHDA and SQIVND (reference sequence). The CDR3 sequence is CASSTRRGGQETQYF. The CDR3 region has the DNA TGTGCCAGTAGTACCCGTAGAGGCGGACAGGAGACCCAGTACTTC.

For this clonotype: This could be a read error, since a much larger clone is one nucleotide away. The chain uses TRBV19 and TRBJ2-2; no reliable D call. The CDR3 spans 14 residues. Germline assignment: CDR1 LNHDA and CDR2 SQIVND (reference sequence). The V gene lost 4 bases and the J gene lost 4 bases, with 10 bases spanning the gap. CDR3 bases: TGTGCCAGTAGTAGGCAGAAGAGCACCGGGGAGCTGTTTTTT. Its translation: CASSRQKSTGELFF.

With respect to this clonotype: A much larger clone is a single base away; this may be a read error. This rearrangement joins TRBV7-7 to TRBJ2-5, with a possible D match to TRBD2 (6 bases). This CDR3 is built from 14 residues. Germline values: CDR1 SSHAT, CDR2 FNYEAQ (reference sequence). The CDR3: CASSLAGTVGTQYF. As DNA, the CDR3 is TGTGCTAGCAGCTTAGCAGGGACTGTGGGGACCCAGTACTTC.

Notes on this clonotype: This clone may be a read error of a much larger clone one base away. CDR3 bases: TGTGCCAGCAGCACTACAGGGGAGGGCTATGGCTACACCTTC. This codes for CASSTTGEGYGYTF. This chain connects TRBV7-2 to TRBJ1-2; 7 nucleotides align to TRBD1. Germline V gene lookup returns CDR1 SGHTA and CDR2 FQGNSA. This CDR3 region has 14 residues. V was clipped by 5 bases and J by 4 bases; unmatched bases: 7.

A note on this clonotype: Just one base apart from a much larger clone, this may be a read error. The chain links TRBV4-3 to TRBJ2-3, with D perhaps given as TRBD1 or TRBD2 (5 bases each). From germline, CDR1 is LGHNA and CDR2 YSLEER. The length of the CDR3 is 16 residues. For the CDR3, the DNA is TGCACCAGCAGCCAAGCCTCCGGGACCCCGGGAGATACGCAGTATTTT. Translating gives CTSSQASGTPGDTQYF.

In this sample, this clonotype turned up many times. The chain employs TRBV29-1 and TRBJ2-1, with TRBD2 matching over 11 bases. The trim removed 6 bases at V and 5 bases at J, leaving 6 bases unmatched. The CDR3 contains 14 residues. Germline V lookup: CDR1 SQVTM, CDR2 ANQGSEA. The CDR3: CSVPSGGWDNEQFF. Here the CDR3 DNA reads TGCAGCGTCCCTAGCGGGGGGTGGGACAATGAGCAGTTCTTC.

This clonotype occurred many times. The chain has TRBV3-1 and TRBJ2-6; TRBD1 might be the D (5 bases). Trimming removed 0 bases from V and 2 bases from J, with 11 bases in between. In germline, CDR1 is LGHDT, CDR2 YNNKEL (reference sequence). The CDR3 extends over 17 amino acids. CDR3 DNA sequence: TGTGCCAGCAGCCAAGATTCGGGCAGGGCTGGGGCCAACGTCCTGACTTTC. Its translation: CASSQDSGRAGANVLTF.

This clonotype was observed a single time. This clone may be a read error of a much larger clone one base away. The rearrangement links TRBV10-3 to TRBJ2-2; tentative D call: TRBD1 (6 bases). Germline CDR1 and CDR2: ENHRY and SYGVKD. The CDR3 totals 17 residues. CDR3 sequence (DNA): TGTGCCATCAGTAAGTCAAAAACAGGGAGCCCCACCGGGGAGCTGTTTTTT. Protein: CAISKSKTGSPTGELFF.

Ten or more counts support this clonotype. The chain carries TRBV7-9 and TRBJ1-5, with D perhaps TRBD1 (5 bases). Germline V gene lookup returns CDR1 SEHNR and CDR2 FQNEAQ (reference sequence). The CDR3 has 14 residues. The germline V and J ends were trimmed by 5 bases and 0 bases, with 8 bases remaining between them. The CDR3 region has the DNA TGTGCCAGCAGCCATGGGGGTAGCAATCAGCCCCAGCATTTT. Translating it yields CASSHGGSNQPQHF.

This clonotype was recorded many times. The genes are TRBV5-1 and TRBJ1-4, with TRBD1 matching over 8 bases. After removal of 4 bases from V and 6 bases from J, the junction contained 14 bases not matched to a gene. In germline, CDR1 is SGHRS, CDR2 YFSETQ. The CDR3 is 17 amino acids. DNA for the CDR3: TGCGCCAGCAGCACCTACCCGCTCGCGACAGGGGATGAAAAACTGTTTTTT. This codes for CASSTYPLATGDEKLFF.

This clonotype has just one count. A read error may be the cause here, since a much bigger clone is one base away. This rearrangement joins TRBV10-3 to TRBJ2-7; D may correspond to TRBD1 or TRBD2 (5 bases each). The CDR3 has 14 amino acids. V was pared by 10 bases and J by 2 bases, with 18 bases between. The germline gives CDR1 ENHRY, CDR2 SYGVKD. CDR3 coding DNA: TGTGCCAGCGCGTCCGGGGACGGTACCTACGAGCAGTACTTC. Protein: CASASGDGTYEQYF.

For this clonotype: A much larger clone differs from this one at a single base, so this may be a read error. Since the CDR3 does not end with the conserved phenylalanine or tryptophan, this likely comes from a read error. The V gene is TRBV15, the J gene TRBJ1-2; no reliable D call. The CDR3 sequence is 17 residues long. Germline V CDR1 and CDR2: LNHNV, YYDKDF (reference sequence). Trimming removed 5 bases from V and 4 bases from J, with 23 bases in between. In DNA, the CDR3 is TGTGCCACCAGCTCGTGTCAAAGGTGTGGAAAGACCTATGGCTACACCTCC. Its translation is CATSSCQRCGKTYGYTS.

A word on this clonotype: A much larger clone differs by one base, so this may be a read error. The rearrangement uses TRBV7-6 and TRBJ1-2; no firm D call. Germline CDR1 is SGHVS and CDR2 is FNYEAQ. Trimming stripped 8 bases from V and 4 bases from J, with 26 bases between. The CDR3 totals 17 residues. The CDR3 nucleotides read TGTGCCAGCGGCTGGTCCATTGAATCTCGAAAGACCTATGGCTACACCTTC. Protein product: CASGWSIESRKTYGYTF.

This clonotype was detected ten times or more. The rearrangement links TRBV5-8 to TRBJ1-5; possibly TRBD1 for D (6 bases). The germline V gene has CDR1 SGHTS and CDR2 YDEGEE. The V end was cut by 5 bases, the J end by 4 bases, with 16 bases between. The CDR3 is 15 residues long. CDR3 residues: CASRPTGLGNQPQHF. The CDR3 nucleotides read TGTGCCAGCAGACCTACAGGGCTAGGGAATCAGCCCCAGCATTTT.

This clonotype has only a few counts. The V gene is TRBV7-3, the J gene TRBJ2-1; 7 positions match TRBD2. The CDR3 consists of 14 residues. Germline trimming cut 4 bases from V and 7 bases from J; bases unmatched to any gene: 7. Germline-derived CDR1 and CDR2 are SGHTA and FQGTGA. In DNA form, the CDR3 reads TGTGCCAGCAGCTCCGGACTAGGTAATAATGAGCAGTTCTTC. Protein: CASSSGLGNNEQFF.